The source of this TCR beta chain is a study of blood T cell repertoires in COVID-19. The participants were between roughly 18 and 89 years old and came from roughly 24 US areas. Each participant's cohort was designated according to participant-reported clinical history. Clones were sequenced by immunoSEQ multiplex PCR, and TCRdb holds only the in-frame ones, with some missing. Of 270,000 or so clones in the sample, 80% to 85% are singletons; the top ten hold about 3.4%. The CDR3 consists of 16 residues. Germline V CDR1 and CDR2: SEHNR, FQNEAQ (reference sequence). Trimming cost V 5 bases and J 1 base; bases outside gene matches: 6.

The chain has TRBV7-9 and TRBJ2-2; 8 bases are a match to TRBD1. The material sequenced was PBMCs or T cells enriched from blood (not recorded which). The origin of this receptor is a man aged 50-60 years who had recovered from COVID-19. The CDR3 DNA follows: TGTGCCAGCAGCCCGCCCGACAGGGGGAACACCGGGGAGCTGTTTTTT. It is translated as CASSPPDRGNTGELFF.